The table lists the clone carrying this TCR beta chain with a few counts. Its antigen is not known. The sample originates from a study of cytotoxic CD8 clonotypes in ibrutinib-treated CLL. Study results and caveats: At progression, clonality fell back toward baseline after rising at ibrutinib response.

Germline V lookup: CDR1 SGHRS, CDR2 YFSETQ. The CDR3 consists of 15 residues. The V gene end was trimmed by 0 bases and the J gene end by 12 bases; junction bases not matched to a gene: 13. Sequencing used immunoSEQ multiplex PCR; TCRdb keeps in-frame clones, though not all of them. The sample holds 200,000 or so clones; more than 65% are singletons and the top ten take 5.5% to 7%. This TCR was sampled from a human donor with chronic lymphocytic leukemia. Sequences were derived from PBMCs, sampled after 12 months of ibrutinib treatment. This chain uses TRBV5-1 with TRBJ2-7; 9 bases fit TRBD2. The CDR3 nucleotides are TGCGCCAGCAGCTTGGCGGCCGGGCGGGAGGGCCATGGGTACTTC. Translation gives CASSLAAGREGHGYF.